This passage covers 15 T cell receptor beta chains from one sample sequenced in a study of early T cells in non-severe SARS-CoV-2 infection. TCRdb passed the 5' RACE reads through MiXCR, listing each CDR3 protein once. The profile shows about 50,000 distinct CDR3 sequences, about 9.3% of them singletons. Sequencing was done on a sample of whole blood. These receptors all come from an adult who was a healthcare worker with PCR-confirmed SARS-CoV-2 infection or an uninfected control (not recorded which).

This clonotype has ten or more counts. The chain carries TRBV7-2 and TRBJ1-6; 9 positions match TRBD1. The CDR3 sequence is 15 residues long. V dropped 5 bases and J dropped 10; count of bases not matched to a gene: 9. CDR1 and CDR2 (germline): SGHTA, FQGNSA. Here the CDR3 reads CASSGYRDRASPLHF. CDR3 bases: TGTGCCAGCAGCGGGTACCGGGACAGGGCCTCACCCCTCCACTTT.

Ten or more counts support this clonotype. This chain links TRBV7-9 with TRBJ2-3; D is tentatively TRBD1 or TRBD2 (5 bases each). CDR1 and CDR2 (germline): SEHNR, FQNEAQ (reference sequence). CDR3 length equals 17 residues. V was cut by 3 bases and J by 6 bases, with 22 bases left in between. In nucleotides, the CDR3 is TGTGCCAGCAGCTTTGGGGGTCCCCGGGCTGTTCCGGATACGCAGTATTTT. This gives the protein CASSFGGPRAVPDTQYF. Complete variable domain (other parts from reference TRBV7-9 and TRBJ2-3): DTGVSQNPRHKITKRGQNVTFRCDPISEHNRLYWYRQTLGQGPEFLTYFQNEAQLEKSRLLSDRFSAERPKGSFSTLEIQRTEQGDSAMYLCASSFGGPRAVPDTQYFGPGTRLTVL.

This clonotype appeared a few times. The chain recombines TRBV27 with TRBJ1-1, with D unclear. V was pared by 3 bases and J by 1 base, with 12 bases between. CDR1 is MNHEY, CDR2 SMNVEV, per germline (reference sequence). The CDR3 covers 15 residues. CDR3 nucleotide sequence: TGTGCCAGCAGTTTTGTTGCCCATGGGAACACTGAAGCTTTCTTT. Protein sequence: CASSFVAHGNTEAFF.

The chain employs TRBV18 and TRBJ2-1; D perhaps matches TRBD2 (5 bases). The CDR3 has 12 amino acids. Per the germline V gene, CDR1 is KGHSH and CDR2 is LQKENI. Trimming stripped 6 bases from V and 5 bases from J, with 8 bases between. The CDR3 DNA sequence: TGTGCCAGCTCGTACGGGGACAATGAGCAGTTCTTC. Translated: CASSYGDNEQFF.

This clonotype was picked up many times. The chain has TRBV6-5 and TRBJ2-3; D unclear. The CDR3 length is 16 residues. Germline V gene sequence: CDR1 MNHEY, CDR2 SVGAGI. V lost 6 bases and J lost 0, with 16 bases in between. The chain's CDR3 is CASSRRSGLSTDTQYF. CDR3 nucleotide sequence: TGTGCCAGCAGCCGCCGGAGTGGCCTCAGCACAGATACGCAGTATTTT.

The chain carries TRBV9 and TRBJ2-4; a weak D match, TRBD2 (6 bases). This CDR3 spans 17 amino acids. Germline V CDR1 and CDR2: SGDLS, YYNGEE. Trimming removed 4 bases from V and 4 bases from J, with 21 bases in between. The DNA of the CDR3 is TGTGCCAGCAGCCCGAGGGCGGGGATAGTGGATAAAAACATTCAGTACTTC. Amino acid sequence: CASSPRAGIVDKNIQYF.

This clonotype was observed at least ten times. The J gene is TRBJ1-5, the V gene TRBV6-2 or TRBV6-3; 7 positions match TRBD1. Unmatched junction bases numbered 10, after V lost 7 bases and J lost 7 bases. The CDR3 length is 14 residues. Germline values: CDR1 MNHEY, CDR2 SVGEGT. CDR3 loop: CASTLQGDGQPQHF. CDR3 sequence (DNA): TGTGCCAGCACCTTGCAGGGGGACGGGCAGCCCCAGCATTTT.

The chain combines TRBV20-1 with TRBJ2-3; no firm D call. V gave up 1 base and J gave up 2 bases, with 13 bases separating them. The CDR3 contains 15 residues. Per the germline V gene, CDR1 is DFQATT and CDR2 is SNEGSKA (reference sequence). The CDR3 reads CSARVNLGNTDTQYF. The CDR3 coding sequence is TGCAGTGCTAGAGTAAACCTGGGGAACACAGATACGCAGTATTTT.

This clonotype was counted ten times or more. The V call is TRBV29-1, the J call TRBJ2-2, with 10 bases lining up with TRBD1. Trimming at V came to 4 bases and at J to 4 bases, leaving 3 bases not matched to a gene. There are 14 residues in the CDR3. Germline lookup yields CDR1 SQVTM and CDR2 ANQGSEA. Here the CDR3 DNA reads TGCAGCGTTGGACAGGGGGCGTCCACCGGGGAGCTGTTTTTT. Protein product: CSVGQGASTGELFF.

At least ten counts were recorded for this clonotype. The chain has TRBV18 and TRBJ1-3; D unclear. The CDR3 consists of 16 residues. Germline CDR1 is KGHSH and CDR2 is LQKENI. Trimming removed 0 bases at V and 0 bases at J, with 9 bases between. In DNA form, the CDR3 reads TGTGCCAGCTCACCACCAATACCGATCTCTGGAAACACCATATATTTT. As protein: CASSPPIPISGNTIYF.

This clonotype came up many times. J is TRBJ2-1 and V is TRBV29-1; 8 bases are shared with TRBD2. CDR1 is SQVTM, CDR2 ANQGSEA, per germline. The CDR3 length is 13 residues. Trimming removed 5 bases from V and 5 bases from J; junction bases left unmatched: 5. CDR3 DNA: TGCAGCGTTTCCAGCGGGAGCCACAATGAGCAGTTCTTC. Translated: CSVSSGSHNEQFF.

This clonotype was found many times. V usage is TRBV12-3 or TRBV12-4 and J usage is TRBJ1-2; no definite D call. This CDR3 is built from 12 residues. The V gene lost 4 bases and the J gene lost 8 bases, with 11 bases spanning the gap. The CDR3 DNA sequence: TGTGCCAGCAGTTCGATCCTGGAGGGCTACACCTTC. This sequence encodes CASSSILEGYTF.

In its sample, this clonotype was seen a few times. The V gene is TRBV7-9, the J gene TRBJ2-7; no firm D call. The CDR3 is made up of 13 amino acids. The V gene lost 4 bases and the J gene lost 3 bases, with 10 bases spanning the gap. Germline CDR1 and CDR2: SEHNR and FQNEAQ (reference sequence). The CDR3 DNA follows: TGTGCCAGCAGCTATGGACCCCTCTACGAGCAGTACTTC. Translated: CASSYGPLYEQYF.

This clonotype was detected ten times or more. This rearrangement joins TRBV7-8 to TRBJ2-1; 11 bases match TRBD2. With 5 bases clipped from V and 9 bases from J, the junction kept 9 bases outside the gene matches. In germline, CDR1 is SGHVS, CDR2 FQNEAQ. The CDR3 extends over 15 amino acids. The CDR3 loop is CASSPTGTSGGEQFF. The CDR3 DNA is TGTGCCAGCAGCCCGACCGGGACTAGCGGTGGTGAGCAGTTCTTC.

The chain recombines TRBV7-2 with TRBJ2-1, with D possibly matching TRBD2 (5 bases). Between the trimmed V and J ends, which lost 5 bases and 3 bases, there was a span of 20 bases. CDR3 length: 17 amino acids. The germline CDR1 and CDR2 sequences are SGHTA and FQGNSA. CDR3 in DNA: TGTGCCAGCAGCCATACCGGGAACCCTCTCAACTACAATGAGCAGTTCTTC. Translation gives CASSHTGNPLNYNEQFF.